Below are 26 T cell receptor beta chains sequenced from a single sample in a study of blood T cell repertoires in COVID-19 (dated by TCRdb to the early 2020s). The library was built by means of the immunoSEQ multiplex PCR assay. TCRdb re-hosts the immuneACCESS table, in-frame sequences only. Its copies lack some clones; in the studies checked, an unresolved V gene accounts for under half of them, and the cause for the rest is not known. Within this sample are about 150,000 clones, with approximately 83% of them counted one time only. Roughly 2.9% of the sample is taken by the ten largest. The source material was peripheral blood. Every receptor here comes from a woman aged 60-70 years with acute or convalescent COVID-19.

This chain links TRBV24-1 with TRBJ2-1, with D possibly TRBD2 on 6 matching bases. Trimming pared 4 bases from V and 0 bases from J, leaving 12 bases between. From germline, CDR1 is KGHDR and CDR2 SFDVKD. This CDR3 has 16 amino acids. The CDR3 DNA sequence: TGTGCCACCAGTGACCGCCCGGGGGACTCCTACAATGAGCAGTTCTTC. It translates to CATSDRPGDSYNEQFF.

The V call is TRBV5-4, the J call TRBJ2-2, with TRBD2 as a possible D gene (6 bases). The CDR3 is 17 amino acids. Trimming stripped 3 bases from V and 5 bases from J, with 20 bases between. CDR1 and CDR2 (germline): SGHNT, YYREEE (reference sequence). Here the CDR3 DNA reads TGTGCCAGCAGCTCCGGGACTTCCTTAAGCTCAACCGGGGAGCTGTTTTTT. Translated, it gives CASSSGTSLSSTGELFF.

CDR3 sequence (DNA): TGTGCCAGCAGTTCCGGGACAGGGGCCCCTAATCAGCCCCAGCATTTT. Amino acids: CASSSGTGAPNQPQHF. The V call is TRBV6-5, the J call TRBJ1-5, with 10 bases lining up with TRBD1. J lost 4 bases, V lost 4 bases, and 7 bases had no gene match. This CDR3 comprises 16 residues. Germline CDR1 and CDR2: MNHEY and SVGAGI.

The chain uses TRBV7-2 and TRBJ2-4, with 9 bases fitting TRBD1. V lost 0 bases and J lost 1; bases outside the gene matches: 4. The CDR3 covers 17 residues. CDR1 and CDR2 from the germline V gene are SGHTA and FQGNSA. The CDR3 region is CASSLAGQGSAKNIQYF. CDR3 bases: TGTGCCAGCAGCTTAGCGGGACAGGGTAGTGCCAAAAACATTCAGTACTTC.

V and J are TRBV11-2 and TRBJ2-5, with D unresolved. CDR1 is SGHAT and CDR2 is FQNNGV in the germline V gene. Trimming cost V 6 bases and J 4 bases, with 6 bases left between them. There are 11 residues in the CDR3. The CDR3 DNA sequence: TGTGCCAGCAGACTGAGAGAGACCCAGTACTTC. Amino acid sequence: CASRLRETQYF. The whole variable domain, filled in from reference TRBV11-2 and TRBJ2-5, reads EAGVAQSPRYKIIEKRQSVAFWCNPISGHATLYWYQQILGQGPKLLIQFQNNGVVDDSQLPKDRFSAERLKGVDSTLKIQPAKLEDSAVYLCASRLRETQYFGPGTRLLVL.

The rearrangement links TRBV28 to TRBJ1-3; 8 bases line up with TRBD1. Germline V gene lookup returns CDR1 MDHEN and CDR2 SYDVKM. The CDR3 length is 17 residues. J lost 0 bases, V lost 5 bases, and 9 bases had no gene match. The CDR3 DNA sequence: TGTGCCAGCAGTCTGTCACTGGGACAGGTCTCTGGAAACACCATATATTTT. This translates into CASSLSLGQVSGNTIYF.

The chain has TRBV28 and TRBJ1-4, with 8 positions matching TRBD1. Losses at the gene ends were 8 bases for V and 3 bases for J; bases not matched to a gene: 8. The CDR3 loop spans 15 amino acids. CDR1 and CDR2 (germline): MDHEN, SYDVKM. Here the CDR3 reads CASPMTGVPNEKLFF. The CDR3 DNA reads TGTGCCAGCCCGATGACAGGGGTTCCTAATGAAAAACTGTTTTTT.

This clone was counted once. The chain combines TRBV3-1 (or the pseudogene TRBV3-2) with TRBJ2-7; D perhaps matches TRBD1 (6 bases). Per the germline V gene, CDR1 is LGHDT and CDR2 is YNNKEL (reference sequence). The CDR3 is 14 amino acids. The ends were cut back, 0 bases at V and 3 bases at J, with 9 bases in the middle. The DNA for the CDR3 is TGTGCCAGCAGCCAAGATCCAGGGGACTACGAGCAGTACTTC. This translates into CASSQDPGDYEQYF.

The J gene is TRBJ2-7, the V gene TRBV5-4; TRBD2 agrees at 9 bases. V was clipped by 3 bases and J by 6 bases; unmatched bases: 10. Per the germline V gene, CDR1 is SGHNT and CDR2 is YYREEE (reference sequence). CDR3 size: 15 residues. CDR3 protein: CASSSAGTSQIEQYF. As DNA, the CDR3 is TGTGCCAGCAGCTCCGCCGGGACTAGCCAAATCGAGCAGTACTTC.

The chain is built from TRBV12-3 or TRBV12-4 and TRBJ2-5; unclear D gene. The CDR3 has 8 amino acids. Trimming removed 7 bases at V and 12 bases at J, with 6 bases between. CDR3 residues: CASISEYF. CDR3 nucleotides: TGTGCCAGCATTTCCGAGTACTTC.

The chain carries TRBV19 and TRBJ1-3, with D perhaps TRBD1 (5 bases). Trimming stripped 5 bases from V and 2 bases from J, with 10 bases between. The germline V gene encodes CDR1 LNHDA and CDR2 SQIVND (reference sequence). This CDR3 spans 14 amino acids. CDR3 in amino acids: CASSSGETGNTIYF. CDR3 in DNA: TGTGCCAGTAGTTCGGGGGAAACTGGAAACACCATATATTTT.

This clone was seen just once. In nucleotides, the CDR3 is TGTGCCAGCAGCTTAAGAGGTGGGGCCAACGTCCTGACTTTC. Residues: CASSLRGGANVLTF. The rearrangement links TRBV7-3 to TRBJ2-6; D is unresolved. V was shortened by 1 base and J by 3 bases, with 4 bases between the two germline ends. The CDR3 contains 14 residues. The V gene's germline CDR1 is SGHTA and CDR2 FQGTGA.

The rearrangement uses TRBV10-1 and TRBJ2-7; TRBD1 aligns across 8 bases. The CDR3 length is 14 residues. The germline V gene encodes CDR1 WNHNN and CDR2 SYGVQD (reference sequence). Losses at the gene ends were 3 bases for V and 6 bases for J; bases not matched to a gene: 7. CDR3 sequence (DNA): TGCGCCAGCAGTGAATCCGCAGGGGGCGGCGAGCAGTACTTC. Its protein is CASSESAGGGEQYF.

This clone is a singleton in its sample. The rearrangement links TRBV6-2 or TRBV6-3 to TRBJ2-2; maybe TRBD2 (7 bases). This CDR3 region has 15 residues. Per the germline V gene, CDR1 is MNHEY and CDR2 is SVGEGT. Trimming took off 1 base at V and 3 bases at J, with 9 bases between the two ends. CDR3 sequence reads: CASSYLGGDTGELFF. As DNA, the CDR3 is TGTGCCAGCAGTTACTTAGGGGGGGACACCGGGGAGCTGTTTTTT.

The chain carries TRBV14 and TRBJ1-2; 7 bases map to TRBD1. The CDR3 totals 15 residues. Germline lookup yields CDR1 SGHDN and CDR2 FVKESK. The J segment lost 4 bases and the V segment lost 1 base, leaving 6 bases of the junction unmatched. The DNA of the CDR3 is TGTGCCAGCAGCCAAGGACAGGGATGGACCTATGGCTACACCTTC. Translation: CASSQGQGWTYGYTF. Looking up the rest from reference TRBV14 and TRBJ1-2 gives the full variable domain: EAGVTQFPSHSVIEKGQTVTLRCDPISGHDNLYWYRRVMGKEIKFLLHFVKESKQDESGMPNNRFLAERTGGTYSTLKVQPAELEDSGVYFCASSQGQGWTYGYTFGSGTRLTVV.

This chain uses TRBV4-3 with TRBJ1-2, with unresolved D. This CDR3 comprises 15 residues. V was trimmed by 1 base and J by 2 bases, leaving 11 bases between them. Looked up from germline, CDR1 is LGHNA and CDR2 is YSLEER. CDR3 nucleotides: TGCGCCAGCAGCCAAGTCGTAAGAGTCAACTATGGCTACACCTTC. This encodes CASSQVVRVNYGYTF.

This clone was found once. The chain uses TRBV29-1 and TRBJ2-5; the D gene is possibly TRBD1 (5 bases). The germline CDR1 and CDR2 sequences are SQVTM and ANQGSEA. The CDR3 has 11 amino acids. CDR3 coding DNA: TGCCCCGGACAAACACAAGAGACCCAGTACTTC. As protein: CPGQTQETQYF. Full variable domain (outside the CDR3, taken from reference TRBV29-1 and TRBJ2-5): SAVISQKPSRDICQRGTSLTIQCQVDSQVTMMFWYRQQPGQSLTLIATANQGSEATYESGFVIDKFPISRPNLTFSTLTVSNMSPEDSSIYLCPGQTQETQYFGPGTRLLVL.

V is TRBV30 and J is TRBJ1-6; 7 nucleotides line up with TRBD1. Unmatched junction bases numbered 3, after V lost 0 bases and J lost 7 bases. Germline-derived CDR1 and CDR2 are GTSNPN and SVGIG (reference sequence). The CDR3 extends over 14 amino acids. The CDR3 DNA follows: TGTGCCTGGAGTGTCGACAGGGAAAATTCACCCCTCCACTTT. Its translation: CAWSVDRENSPLHF.

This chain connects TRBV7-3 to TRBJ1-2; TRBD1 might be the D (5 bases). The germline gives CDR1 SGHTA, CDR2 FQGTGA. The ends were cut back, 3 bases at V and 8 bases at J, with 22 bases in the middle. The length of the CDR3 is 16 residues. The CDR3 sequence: CASSFGGEGRKDGYTF. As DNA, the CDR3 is TGTGCCAGCAGCTTCGGAGGGGAGGGGCGGAAGGACGGCTACACCTTC.

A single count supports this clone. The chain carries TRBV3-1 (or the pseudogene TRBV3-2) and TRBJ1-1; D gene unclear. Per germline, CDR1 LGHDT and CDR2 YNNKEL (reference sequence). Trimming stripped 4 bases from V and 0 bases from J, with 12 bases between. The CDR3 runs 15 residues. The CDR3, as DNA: TGTGCCAGCAGCCCACGAGGGTCCTTGAACACTGAAGCTTTCTTT. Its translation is CASSPRGSLNTEAFF.

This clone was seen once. The CDR3 reads CASSLGQEYYNEQFF. The CDR3 region has the DNA TGTGCCAGCAGCTTAGGACAGGAGTACTACAATGAGCAGTTCTTC. V is TRBV5-5 and J is TRBJ2-1; 7 bases line up with TRBD1. The CDR3 contains 15 residues. Per germline, CDR1 SGHKS and CDR2 YYEKEE (reference sequence). Trimming cost V 2 bases and J 3 bases; bases outside gene matches: 5.

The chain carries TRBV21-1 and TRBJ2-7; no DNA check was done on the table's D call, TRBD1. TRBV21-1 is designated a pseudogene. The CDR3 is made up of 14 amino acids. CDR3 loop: CASGLTGFLYEQYF. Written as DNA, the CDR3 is TGTGCCAGCGGCCTAACAGGGTTTCTCTACGAGCAGTACTTC.

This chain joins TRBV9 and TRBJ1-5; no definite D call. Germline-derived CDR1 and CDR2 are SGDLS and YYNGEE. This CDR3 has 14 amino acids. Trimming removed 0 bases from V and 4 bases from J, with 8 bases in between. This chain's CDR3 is CASSVGGPNQPQHF. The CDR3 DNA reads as TGTGCCAGCAGCGTAGGAGGGCCTAATCAGCCCCAGCATTTT.

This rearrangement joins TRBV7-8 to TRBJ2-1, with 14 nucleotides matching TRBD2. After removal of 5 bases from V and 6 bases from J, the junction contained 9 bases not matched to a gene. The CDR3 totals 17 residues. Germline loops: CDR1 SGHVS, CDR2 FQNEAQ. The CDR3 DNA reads TGTGCCAGCAGCCTACCGACTAGCGGGGGGGCTGGCAATGAGCAGTTCTTC. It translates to CASSLPTSGGAGNEQFF.

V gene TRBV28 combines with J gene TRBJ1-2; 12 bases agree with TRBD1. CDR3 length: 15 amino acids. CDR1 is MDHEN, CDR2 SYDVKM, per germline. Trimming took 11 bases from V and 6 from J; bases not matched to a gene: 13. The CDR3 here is CALRDRGRRGNGYTF. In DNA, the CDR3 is TGTGCCCTGCGGGACAGGGGGCGCCGGGGGAATGGCTACACCTTC.

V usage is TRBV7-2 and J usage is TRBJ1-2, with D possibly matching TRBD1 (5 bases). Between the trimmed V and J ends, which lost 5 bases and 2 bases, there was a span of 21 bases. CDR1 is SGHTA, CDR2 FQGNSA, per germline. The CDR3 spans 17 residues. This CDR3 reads CASSPRGMGPANYGYTF. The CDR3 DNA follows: TGTGCCAGCAGCCCGCGGGGTATGGGACCGGCCAACTATGGCTACACCTTC.